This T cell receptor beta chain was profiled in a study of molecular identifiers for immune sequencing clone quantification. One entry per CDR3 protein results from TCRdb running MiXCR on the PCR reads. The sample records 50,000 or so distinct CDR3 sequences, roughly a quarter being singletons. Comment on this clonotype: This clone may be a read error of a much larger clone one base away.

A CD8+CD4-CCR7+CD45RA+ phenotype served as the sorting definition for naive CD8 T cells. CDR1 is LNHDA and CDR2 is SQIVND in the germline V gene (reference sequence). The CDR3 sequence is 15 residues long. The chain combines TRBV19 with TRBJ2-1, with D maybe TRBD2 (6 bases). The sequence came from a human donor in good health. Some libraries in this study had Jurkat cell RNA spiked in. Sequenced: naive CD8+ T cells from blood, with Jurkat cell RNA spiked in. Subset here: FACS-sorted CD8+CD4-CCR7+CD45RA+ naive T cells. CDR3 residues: CGSSISTSWGLEQFF. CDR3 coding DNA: TGTGGCAGTAGTATATCGACTAGTTGGGGCCTTGAGCAGTTCTTC.